The 12 T cell receptor beta chains below were found in one sample sequenced in a study of CD8+ T cells in alopecia areata. Sequencing relied on a cDNA template that was reverse transcribed from extracted RNA. The method was immunoSEQ multiplex PCR; TCRdb's version includes in-frame clones alone and lacks a portion of them. Of approximately 180,000 clones in the sample, about 53% were seen once. Treatment described: oral pan-JAK inhibitor, 5-10 mg twice daily. This sample comprised CD8+ T cells sorted from blood, obtained at week 24, from a patient treated with tofacitinib. These receptors were taken from a human donor with alopecia areata.

The chain couples TRBV29-1 to TRBJ2-5; 7 bases match TRBD2. The V gene's germline CDR1 is SQVTM and CDR2 ANQGSEA. CDR3 size: 15 residues. Trimming removed 2 bases from V and 5 bases from J; junction bases left unmatched: 11. As DNA, the CDR3 is TGCAGCGTTGAATACAGCGGGGACCGGCGGGAGACCCAGTACTTC. Encoded protein: CSVEYSGDRRETQYF.

V usage is TRBV15 and J usage is TRBJ2-7; D is ambiguous. The germline V and J ends were trimmed by 0 bases and 5 bases, with 5 bases remaining between them. There are 12 residues in the CDR3. The V gene's germline CDR1 is LNHNV and CDR2 YYDKDF (reference sequence). As DNA, the CDR3 is TGTGCCACCAGCAGAGAGGGGAACGAGCAGTACTTC. This sequence encodes CATSREGNEQYF. The complete variable domain, with remaining parts taken from reference TRBV15 and TRBJ2-7, reads DAMVIQNPRYQVTQFGKPVTLSCSQTLNHNVMYWYQQKSSQAPKLLFHYYDKDFNNEADTPDNFQSRRPNTSFCFLDIRSPGLGDTAMYLCATSREGNEQYFGPGTRLTVT.

Note on this clone: At the DNA level, this CDR3 is encoded by other sequences in the same sample as well. V usage is TRBV5-6 and J usage is TRBJ1-1; no reliable D call. The CDR3 contains 13 residues. Per the germline V gene, CDR1 is SGHDT and CDR2 is YYEEEE. Trimming pared 0 bases from V and 0 bases from J, leaving 3 bases between. Here the CDR3 DNA reads TGTGCCAGCAGCTTGGGTGTGAACACTGAAGCTTTCTTT. Translating it yields CASSLGVNTEAFF. The whole variable domain, remainder taken from reference TRBV5-6 and TRBJ1-1, is DAGVTQSPTHLIKTRGQQVTLRCSPKSGHDTVSWYQQALGQGPQFIFQYYEEEERQRGNFPDRFSGHQFPNYSSELNVNALLLGDSALYLCASSLGVNTEAFFGQGTRLTVV.

The chain recombines TRBV27 with TRBJ2-7; no firm D call. There are 13 residues in the CDR3. Germline CDR1 reads MNHEY; CDR2 reads SMNVEV (reference sequence). The V end was cut by 5 bases, the J end by 3 bases, with 11 bases between. The DNA for the CDR3 is TGTGCCAGCAGTCTAGGCCTTATCTACGAGCAGTACTTC. Its protein product is CASSLGLIYEQYF.

This chain uses TRBV30 with TRBJ1-1; TRBD1 is a possible D gene (5 bases). The CDR3 has 14 amino acids. In germline, CDR1 is GTSNPN, CDR2 SVGIG (reference sequence). Trimming removed 5 bases at V and 0 bases at J, with 13 bases between. CDR3 DNA: TGTGCCTGGGAGTCCGGGACGGTGAACACTGAAGCTTTCTTT. Its translation: CAWESGTVNTEAFF.

The chain is built from TRBV30 and TRBJ1-2, with 10 bases aligning to TRBD1. From germline, CDR1 is GTSNPN and CDR2 SVGIG (reference sequence). The CDR3 sequence is 13 residues long. J gave up 7 bases and V 2 bases, and 4 bases lay outside the gene matches. The CDR3: CAWSPGTGVGYTF. CDR3 nucleotides: TGTGCCTGGAGTCCCGGGACAGGGGTTGGCTACACCTTC. Full variable domain (outside the CDR3, taken from reference TRBV30 and TRBJ1-2): SQTIHQWPATLVQPVGSPLSLECTVEGTSNPNLYWYRQAAGRGLQLLFYSVGIGQISSEVPQNLSASRPQDRQFILSSKKLLLSDSGFYLCAWSPGTGVGYTFGSGTRLTVV.

The chain combines TRBV9 with TRBJ1-2; D remains ambiguous. Germline V lookup: CDR1 SGDLS, CDR2 YYNGEE. The CDR3 consists of 14 residues. Trimming took off 2 bases at V and 8 bases at J, with 16 bases between the two ends. The CDR3 region has the DNA TGTGCCAGCAGCGTGGATGAGGGTTTCTCGGGCTACACCTTC. This gives the protein CASSVDEGFSGYTF.

This clone has only a few counts. The rearrangement links TRBV5-1 to TRBJ2-7; maybe TRBD2 (6 bases). Germline values: CDR1 SGHRS, CDR2 YFSETQ. The V end was cut by 1 base, the J end by 6 bases, with 11 bases between. This CDR3 region has 13 residues. The CDR3 region has the DNA TGCGCCAGCAGCTTGTACGGGGGAAGCGAGCAGTACTTC. Translating it yields CASSLYGGSEQYF.

The gene calls are TRBV5-1 and TRBJ2-1; 12 nucleotides line up with TRBD2. Germline loops: CDR1 SGHRS, CDR2 YFSETQ. This CDR3 contains 15 residues. Trimming removed 4 bases from V and 9 bases from J; junction bases left unmatched: 8. The CDR3 sequence: CASSRLAGGIPEQFF. For the CDR3, the DNA is TGCGCCAGCAGCAGGCTAGCGGGGGGGATCCCTGAGCAGTTCTTC.

This clone was detected a few times. This chain links TRBV6-5 with TRBJ2-2; no reliable D call. V was clipped by 0 bases and J by 5 bases, with 13 bases between them. The germline gives CDR1 MNHEY, CDR2 SVGAGI. The CDR3 totals 16 residues. CDR3 sequence: CASSYSTGETTGELFF. The CDR3 DNA is TGTGCCAGCAGTTACTCGACGGGTGAAACGACCGGGGAGCTGTTTTTT.

The J gene is TRBJ2-1, the V gene TRBV5-1, with D possibly TRBD2 on 5 matching bases. The CDR3 runs to 15 residues. Germline CDR1 is SGHRS and CDR2 is YFSETQ. V lost 2 bases and J lost 5, with 14 bases in between. The CDR3 DNA reads as TGCGCCAGCAGCTTTTCAAGCGGAATTAACAATGAGCAGTTCTTC. This translates into CASSFSSGINNEQFF.

J is TRBJ2-7 and V is TRBV30; TRBD2 matches at 8 bases. The CDR3 is 13 residues long. V lost 0 bases, J lost 4 bases, and 2 bases stayed unmatched. Germline CDR1 is GTSNPN and CDR2 is SVGIG (reference sequence). CDR3 region: CAWSVGGAYEQYF. The CDR3 region has the DNA TGTGCCTGGAGTGTCGGGGGGGCTTACGAGCAGTACTTC.